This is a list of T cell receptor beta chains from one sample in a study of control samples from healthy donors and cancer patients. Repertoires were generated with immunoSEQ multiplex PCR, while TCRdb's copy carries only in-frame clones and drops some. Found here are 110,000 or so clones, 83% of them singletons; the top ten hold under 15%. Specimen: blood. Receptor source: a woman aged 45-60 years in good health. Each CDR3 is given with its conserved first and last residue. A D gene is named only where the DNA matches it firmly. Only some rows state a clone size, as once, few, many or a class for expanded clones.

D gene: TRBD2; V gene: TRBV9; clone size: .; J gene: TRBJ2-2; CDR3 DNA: TGTGCCAGCAGCGTAGAGCGGGAGGGGAACACCGGGGAGCTGTTTTTT; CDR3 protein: CASSVEREGNTGELFF
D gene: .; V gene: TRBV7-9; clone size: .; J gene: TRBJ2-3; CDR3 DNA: TGTGCCCTTACGGGTGGGACCCCTAGCACAGATACGCAGTATTTT; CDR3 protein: CALTGGTPSTDTQYF
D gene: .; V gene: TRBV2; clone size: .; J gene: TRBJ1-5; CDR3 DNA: TGTGCCAGCAGTGAAGGGGGGTCGGGCAATCAGCCCCAGCATTTT; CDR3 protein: CASSEGGSGNQPQHF
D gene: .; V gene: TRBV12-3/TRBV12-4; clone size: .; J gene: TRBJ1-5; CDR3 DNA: TGTGCCAGCAGTCGGACAGAGCAGCCCCAGCATTTT; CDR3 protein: CASSRTEQPQHF
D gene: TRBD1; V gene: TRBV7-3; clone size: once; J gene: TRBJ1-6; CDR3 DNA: TGTGCCAGCAACGCCAGGGGGCCAAATTCACCCCTCCACTTT; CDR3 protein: CASNARGPNSPLHF
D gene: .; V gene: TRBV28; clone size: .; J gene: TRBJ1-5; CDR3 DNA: TGTGCCAGCAGAGGGCAGGGATACAATCAGCCCCAGCATTTT; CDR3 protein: CASRGQGYNQPQHF
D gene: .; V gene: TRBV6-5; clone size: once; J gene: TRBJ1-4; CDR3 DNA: TGTGCCAGCGGAGAGTCCCAGGCAACTAATGAAAAACTGTTTTTT; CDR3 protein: CASGESQATNEKLFF
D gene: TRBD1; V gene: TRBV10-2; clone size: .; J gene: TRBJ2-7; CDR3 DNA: TGCGCCAGCAGCCGGGGGACAGGGGGAGGTGAGCAGTACTTC; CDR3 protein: CASSRGTGGGEQYF
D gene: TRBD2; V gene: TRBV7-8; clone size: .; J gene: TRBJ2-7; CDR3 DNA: TGTGCCAGCAGCTCGATAGCGGGAGCGGGATACGAGCAGTACTTC; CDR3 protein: CASSSIAGAGYEQYF
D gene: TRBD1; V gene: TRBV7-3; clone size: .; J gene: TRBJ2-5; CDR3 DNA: TGTGCCAGCAGCTCCACCGGGACAGGGGTGGAGACCCAGTACTTC; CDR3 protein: CASSSTGTGVETQYF
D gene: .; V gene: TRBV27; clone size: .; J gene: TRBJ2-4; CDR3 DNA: TGTGCCAGCAGTGTACAGGGAGCCAAAAACATTCAGTACTTC; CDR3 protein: CASSVQGAKNIQYF
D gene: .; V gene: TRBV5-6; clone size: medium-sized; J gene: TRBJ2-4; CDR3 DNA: TGTGCCAGCAGCCCCTCTCGAGGAGTCATTCAGTACTTC; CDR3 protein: CASSPSRGVIQYF
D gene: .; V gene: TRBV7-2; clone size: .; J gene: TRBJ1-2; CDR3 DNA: TGTGCCAGCAGCAACAGGATGGGGAGGGCGGGTCATGGCTACACCTTC; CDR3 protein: CASSNRMGRAGHGYTF
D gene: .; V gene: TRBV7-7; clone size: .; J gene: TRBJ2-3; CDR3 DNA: TGTGCTAGCAGCTTAGATTTCGCCAGCACAGATACGCAGTATTTT; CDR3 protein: CASSLDFASTDTQYF
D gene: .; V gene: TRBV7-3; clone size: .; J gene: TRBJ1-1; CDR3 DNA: TGTGCCAGCTCCATGGGACACCTGAACACTGAAGCTTTCTTT; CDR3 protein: CASSMGHLNTEAFF
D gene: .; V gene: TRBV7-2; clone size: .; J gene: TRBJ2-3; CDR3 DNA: TGTGCCAGCAGCCTCCCGGGCCCAGGGGCCGGGGCAGATACGCAGTATTTT; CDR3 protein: CASSLPGPGAGADTQYF
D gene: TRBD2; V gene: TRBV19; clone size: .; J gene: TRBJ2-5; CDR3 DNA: TGTGCCAGTAGTATCCGGACTAGTCCACAAGAGACCCAGTACTTC; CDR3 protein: CASSIRTSPQETQYF